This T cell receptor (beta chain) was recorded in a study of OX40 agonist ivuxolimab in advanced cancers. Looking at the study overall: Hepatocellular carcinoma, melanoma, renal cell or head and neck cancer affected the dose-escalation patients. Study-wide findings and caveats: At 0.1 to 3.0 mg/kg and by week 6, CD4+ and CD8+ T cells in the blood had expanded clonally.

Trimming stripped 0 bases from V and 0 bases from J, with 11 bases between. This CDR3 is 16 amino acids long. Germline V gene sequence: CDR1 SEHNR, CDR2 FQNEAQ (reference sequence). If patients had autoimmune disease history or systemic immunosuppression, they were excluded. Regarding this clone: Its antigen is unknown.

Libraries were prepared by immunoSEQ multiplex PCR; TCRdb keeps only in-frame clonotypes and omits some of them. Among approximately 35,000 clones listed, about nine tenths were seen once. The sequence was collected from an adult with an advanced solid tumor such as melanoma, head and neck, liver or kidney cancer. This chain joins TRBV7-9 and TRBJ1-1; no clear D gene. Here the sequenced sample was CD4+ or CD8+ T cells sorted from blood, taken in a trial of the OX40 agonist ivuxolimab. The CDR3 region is CASSLARSYMNTEAFF. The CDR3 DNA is TGTGCCAGCAGCTTAGCGCGCAGCTACATGAACACTGAAGCTTTCTTT.